The sequence of this T cell receptor (beta chain) was determined in a study of blood T cell repertoires in COVID-19. Turning to the study itself: The study drew acute and convalescent COVID-19 samples from the United States, Italy and Spain. The analysed material was cDNA or gDNA that came from T cells, B-cell-depleted T cells, or PBMCs.

This clone has only a few counts. The germline CDR1 and CDR2 sequences are LNHDA and SQIVND (reference sequence). Trimming removed 4 bases from V and 2 bases from J, with 13 bases in between. This CDR3 is built from 15 residues. Source study methods: Estimated nucleated cell counts came from reference gene primer amplification. Sequenced by immunoSEQ multiplex PCR; TCRdb stores in-frame clones only, minus some. D and trimming were read from the DNA, whereas the V and J calls and clone size are those reported in that table. The sample contains 38,000 or so clones, 81% of which appear only once. The clonotype comes from a human donor in a cohort sampled during active or convalescent COVID-19. The donor label of this sample is uncertain. The specimen sequenced was peripheral blood. This chain uses TRBV19 with TRBJ2-3; D ambiguous. DNA of the CDR3: TGTGCCAGTAGTAACCAAGCGTCCCCCACAGATACGCAGTATTTT. Translation: CASSNQASPTDTQYF.